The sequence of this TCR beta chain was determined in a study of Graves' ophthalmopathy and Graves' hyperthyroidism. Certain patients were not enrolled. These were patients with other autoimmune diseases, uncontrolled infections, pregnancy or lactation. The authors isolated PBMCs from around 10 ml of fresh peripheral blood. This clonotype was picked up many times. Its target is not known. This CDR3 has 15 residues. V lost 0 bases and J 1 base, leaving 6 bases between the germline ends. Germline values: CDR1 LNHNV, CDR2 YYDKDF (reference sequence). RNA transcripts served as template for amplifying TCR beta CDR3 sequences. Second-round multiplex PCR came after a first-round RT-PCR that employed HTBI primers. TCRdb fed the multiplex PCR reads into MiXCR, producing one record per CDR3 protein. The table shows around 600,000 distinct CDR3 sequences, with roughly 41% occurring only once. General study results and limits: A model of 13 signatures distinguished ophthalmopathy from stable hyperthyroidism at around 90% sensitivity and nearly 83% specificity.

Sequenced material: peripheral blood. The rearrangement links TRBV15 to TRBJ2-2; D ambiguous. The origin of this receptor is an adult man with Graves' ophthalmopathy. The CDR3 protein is CATSRDLENTGELFF. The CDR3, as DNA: TGTGCCACCAGCAGAGATCTGGAGAACACCGGGGAGCTGTTTTTT.